These T cell receptor beta chains were read from a single sample in a study of human T cells and chemical hapten exposure. A single record per CDR3 protein comes from TCRdb applying MiXCR to the RACE reads. Counted here are over 300,000 distinct CDR3 sequences, roughly 4.6% occurring once; the ten biggest clones make up around 2.6%. The starting material was whole blood, obtained in connection with sensitization to the hapten diphenylcyclopropenone (DPC). The source of these receptors is a woman aged 45 to 65 with alopecia areata. Some clones in this sample may be carry-over from other donors' samples. Each CDR3 is given with its conserved first and last residue. D genes are given only for firm matches. Some rows mark clone size as missing; the rest say once, few, many or name a class of expanded clone.

v_gene: TRBV6-2/TRBV6-3; j_gene: TRBJ1-2; abundance: many; len: 13; d_gene: -; CDR3nt: TGTGCCAGCAGGCAAAAGGGGGACTATGGCTACACCTTC; CDR3aa: CASRQKGDYGYTF
v_gene: TRBV7-2; j_gene: TRBJ2-3; abundance: -; len: 17; d_gene: TRBD2; CDR3nt: TGTGCCAGCAGCTTAGCATTCCTAGCGGGGGTGATAGATACGCAGTATTTT; CDR3aa: CASSLAFLAGVIDTQYF
v_gene: TRBV29-1; j_gene: TRBJ2-2; abundance: many; len: 13; d_gene: TRBD1; CDR3nt: TGCAGCGTGCCGGGACAGGGGCCCGGGGAGCTGTTTTTT; CDR3aa: CSVPGQGPGELFF
v_gene: TRBV2; j_gene: TRBJ2-5; abundance: -; len: 14; d_gene: -; CDR3nt: TGTGCCAGCCGTAAGGAGGGGGGGGAAGAGACCCAGTACTTC; CDR3aa: CASRKEGGEETQYF
v_gene: TRBV4-2; j_gene: TRBJ2-6; abundance: -; len: 15; d_gene: -; CDR3nt: TGTGCCAGCAGCCAAGATATAGCCGGGGCCAACGTCCTGACTTTC; CDR3aa: CASSQDIAGANVLTF
v_gene: TRBV28; j_gene: TRBJ2-6; abundance: -; len: 13; d_gene: -; CDR3nt: TGTGCCAGCGGTTGGTCTGGGGCCAACGTCCTGACTTTC; CDR3aa: CASGWSGANVLTF
v_gene: TRBV4-1; j_gene: TRBJ1-4; abundance: many; len: 15; d_gene: -; CDR3nt: TGCGCCAGCAGCCAATTTGCGGGATCAAATGAAAAACTGTTTTTT; CDR3aa: CASSQFAGSNEKLFF
v_gene: TRBV3-1; j_gene: TRBJ2-1; abundance: many; len: 20; d_gene: TRBD2; CDR3nt: TGTGCCAGCAGCCAAGCAGTTAGTAAGCGGGGGGGCCGTCCATTCTATGAGCAGTTCTTC; CDR3aa: CASSQAVSKRGGRPFYEQFF
v_gene: TRBV7-2; j_gene: TRBJ2-3; abundance: many; len: 16; d_gene: TRBD2; CDR3nt: TGTGCCAGCAGCTTGGCTAGCGGGAGGGCCGCAGATACGCAGTATTTT; CDR3aa: CASSLASGRAADTQYF
v_gene: TRBV2; j_gene: TRBJ1-4; abundance: few; len: 13; d_gene: -; CDR3nt: TGTGCCACTTCTACAGGGTTGAGGGAAAAACTGTTTTTT; CDR3aa: CATSTGLREKLFF
v_gene: TRBV12-3/TRBV12-4; j_gene: TRBJ2-3; abundance: many; len: 13; d_gene: -; CDR3nt: TGTGCCAGCAGTCCTAGATCGGAGAAGACGCAGTATTTT; CDR3aa: CASSPRSEKTQYF
v_gene: TRBV13; j_gene: TRBJ1-1; abundance: few; len: 15; d_gene: -; CDR3nt: TGTGCCAGCAGCTTAGGGACCGGGACTTACACTGAAGCTTTCTTT; CDR3aa: CASSLGTGTYTEAFF
v_gene: TRBV7-2; j_gene: TRBJ1-1; abundance: -; len: 16; d_gene: -; CDR3nt: TGTGCCAGCAGCTTAGTGGGGGGCAGGACGAACACTGAAGCTTTCTTT; CDR3aa: CASSLVGGRTNTEAFF
v_gene: TRBV12-3/TRBV12-4; j_gene: TRBJ2-3; abundance: few; len: 13; d_gene: TRBD2; CDR3nt: TGTGCCAGCAGTCGCGGGGGGGTTATTTTACAGTATTTT; CDR3aa: CASSRGGVILQYF
v_gene: TRBV2; j_gene: TRBJ2-1; abundance: -; len: 16; d_gene: TRBD2; CDR3nt: TGTGCCAGCAGTGAACGTCTAGCGGGTGCCTACAATGAGCAGTTCTTC; CDR3aa: CASSERLAGAYNEQFF
v_gene: TRBV7-2; j_gene: TRBJ2-3; abundance: many; len: 14; d_gene: -; CDR3nt: TGTGCCAGCAGCCTTAGACAACAGGCAGATACGCAGTATTTT; CDR3aa: CASSLRQQADTQYF
v_gene: TRBV5-1; j_gene: TRBJ1-1; abundance: many; len: 15; d_gene: TRBD1; CDR3nt: TGCGCCAGCAGCACGGGACAGCGAACGAACACTGAAGCTTTCTTT; CDR3aa: CASSTGQRTNTEAFF
v_gene: TRBV4-2; j_gene: TRBJ2-1; abundance: many; len: 16; d_gene: -; CDR3nt: TGTGCCAGCAGCCAAGAGGGCGGGAACTCCTACAATGAGCAGTTCTTC; CDR3aa: CASSQEGGNSYNEQFF
v_gene: TRBV5-1; j_gene: TRBJ1-1; abundance: many; len: 14; d_gene: -; CDR3nt: TGCGCCAGCAGCTTAACCGGTCAGAGCACTGAAGCTTTCTTT; CDR3aa: CASSLTGQSTEAFF
v_gene: TRBV28; j_gene: TRBJ2-7; abundance: many; len: 14; d_gene: -; CDR3nt: TGTGCCAGCAGTTTGCCCACGGCGACCTACGAGCAGTACTTC; CDR3aa: CASSLPTATYEQYF
v_gene: TRBV6-2/TRBV6-3; j_gene: TRBJ2-1; abundance: -; len: 13; d_gene: TRBD2; CDR3nt: TGTGCCAGCATGTGGGGAGGGAACAATGAGCAGTTCTTC; CDR3aa: CASMWGGNNEQFF
v_gene: TRBV12-3/TRBV12-4; j_gene: TRBJ2-5; abundance: many; len: 14; d_gene: TRBD2; CDR3nt: TGTGCCAGCAGTTTCCACAGCGGGGGAAAGACCCAGTACTTC; CDR3aa: CASSFHSGGKTQYF
v_gene: TRBV5-1; j_gene: TRBJ1-1; abundance: many; len: 14; d_gene: -; CDR3nt: TGCGCCAGCAGCTTGGATCCAGGGAACACTGAAGCTTTCTTT; CDR3aa: CASSLDPGNTEAFF
v_gene: TRBV20-1; j_gene: TRBJ1-1; abundance: few; len: 12; d_gene: -; CDR3nt: TGCAGTGTATCGAGGGAGAGAACTGAAGCTTTCTTT; CDR3aa: CSVSRERTEAFF
v_gene: TRBV27; j_gene: TRBJ1-6; abundance: few; len: 13; d_gene: -; CDR3nt: TGTGCCAGCAGTTACAGTGGGGATTCACCCCTCCACTTT; CDR3aa: CASSYSGDSPLHF
v_gene: TRBV12-3/TRBV12-4; j_gene: TRBJ2-3; abundance: many; len: 15; d_gene: -; CDR3nt: TGTGCCAGCAGCCCAAACAGGGGAGGAACAGATACGCAGTATTTT; CDR3aa: CASSPNRGGTDTQYF
v_gene: TRBV3-1; j_gene: TRBJ1-5; abundance: many; len: 15; d_gene: -; CDR3nt: TGTGCCAGCAGCCGCCAGGCAGGGTCTAATCAGCCCCAGCATTTT; CDR3aa: CASSRQAGSNQPQHF
v_gene: TRBV20-1; j_gene: TRBJ2-3; abundance: few; len: 14; d_gene: -; CDR3nt: TGCAGTGCTAAGGAAGGGGGGGTAACAGATACGCAGTATTTT; CDR3aa: CSAKEGGVTDTQYF